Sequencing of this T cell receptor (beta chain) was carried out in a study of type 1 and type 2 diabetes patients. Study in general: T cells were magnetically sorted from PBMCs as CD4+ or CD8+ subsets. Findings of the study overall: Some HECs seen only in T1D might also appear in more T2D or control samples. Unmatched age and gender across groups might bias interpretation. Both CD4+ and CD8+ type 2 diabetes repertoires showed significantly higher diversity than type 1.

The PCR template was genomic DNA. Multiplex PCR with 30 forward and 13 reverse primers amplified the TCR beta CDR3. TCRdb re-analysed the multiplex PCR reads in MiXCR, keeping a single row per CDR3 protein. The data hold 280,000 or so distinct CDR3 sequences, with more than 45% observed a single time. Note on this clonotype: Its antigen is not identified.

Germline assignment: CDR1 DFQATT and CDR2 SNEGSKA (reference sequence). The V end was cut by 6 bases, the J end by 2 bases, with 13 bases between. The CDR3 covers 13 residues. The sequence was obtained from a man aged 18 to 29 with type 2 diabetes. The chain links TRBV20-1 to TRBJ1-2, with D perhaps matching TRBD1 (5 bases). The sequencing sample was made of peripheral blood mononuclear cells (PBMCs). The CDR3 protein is CSAPGPANYGYTF. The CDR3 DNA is TGCAGTGCACCGGGACCAGCCAACTATGGCTACACCTTC.